Shown below are 15 T cell receptor beta chains from a single sample sequenced in a study of identifying expanded T cells in peripheral blood. The assay was immunoSEQ multiplex PCR, and TCRdb's table has in-frame clones only and misses some. Found here are around 50,000 clones, roughly nine tenths of them singletons; the top ten hold approximately 3.8%. Sequencing was performed on blood. The source is a person aged 18-70 years in good health.

The chain has TRBV6-1 and TRBJ2-5; no reliable D call. Trimming pared 4 bases from V and 5 bases from J, leaving 5 bases between. CDR1 and CDR2 from the germline V gene are MNHNS and SASEGT. There are 11 residues in the CDR3. CDR3 coding DNA: TGTGCCAGCAGTGCGAGGGAGACCCAGTACTTC. Translated, it gives CASSARETQYF.

The V gene is TRBV21-1, the J gene TRBJ2-6. TRBV21-1 corresponds to a pseudogene. The CDR3 loop spans 15 amino acids. Written as DNA, the CDR3 is TGTGCCAGCAGCAAAAAGGCTACTGGGGCCAACGTCCTGACTTTC. Amino acid sequence: CASSKKATGANVLTF.

This chain uses TRBV2 with TRBJ2-7; possible D gene TRBD1, 6 bases. This CDR3 is 13 amino acids long. With 6 bases removed from V and 5 bases from J, the gap between germline ends came to 14 bases. Germline V gives CDR1 SNHLY, CDR2 FYNNEI. CDR3 coding DNA: TGTGCCAGCAGCTGGGGGCAGGAGCACGAGCAGTACTTC. Translation: CASSWGQEHEQYF.

This chain connects TRBV9 to TRBJ1-2; 7 nucleotides align to TRBD1. Germline V gene sequence: CDR1 SGDLS, CDR2 YYNGEE. The trim removed 0 bases at V and 7 bases at J, leaving 15 bases unmatched. This CDR3 comprises 17 residues. CDR3 sequence reads: CASSVVWRFCQGGGYTF. CDR3 coding DNA: TGTGCCAGCAGCGTAGTTTGGAGGTTTTGCCAGGGGGGTGGCTACACCTTC.

This chain connects TRBV29-1 to TRBJ1-1; no definite D call. The germline V gene encodes CDR1 SQVTM and CDR2 ANQGSEA. Trimming took 3 bases from V and 0 from J, leaving 8 bases between them. The CDR3 sequence is 13 residues long. Here the CDR3 reads CSVEWQLNTEAFF. The CDR3 bases are TGCAGCGTTGAGTGGCAATTGAACACTGAAGCTTTCTTT.

This clone was observed a single time. This chain joins TRBV5-6 and TRBJ1-3, with D uncertain. This CDR3 contains 14 residues. CDR1 and CDR2 from the germline V gene are SGHDT and YYEEEE. Trimming cost V 2 bases and J 0 bases, with 6 bases left between them. The CDR3 protein is CASSFGSSGNTIYF. As DNA, the CDR3 is TGTGCCAGCAGCTTTGGGAGCTCTGGAAACACCATATATTTT.

V usage is TRBV12-5 and J usage is TRBJ1-1, with 8 bases identical to TRBD1. V dropped 5 bases and J dropped 3; count of bases not matched to a gene: 5. Per germline, CDR1 LGHNT and CDR2 FRNRAP. This CDR3 comprises 14 residues. The CDR3: CASGPTGEDTEAFF. The CDR3, as DNA: TGTGCTAGTGGTCCGACAGGGGAGGACACTGAAGCTTTCTTT.

The chain links TRBV7-2 to TRBJ2-3; D is possibly TRBD1 or TRBD2 (6 bases each). CDR1 is SGHTA, CDR2 FQGNSA, per germline. The CDR3 runs to 16 residues. V lost 1 base and J 4 bases, leaving 15 bases between the germline ends. The CDR3 DNA sequence: TGTGCCAGCAGCTTAGTCTTCGGGGGCGGGTCAGATACGCAGTATTTT. Amino acids: CASSLVFGGGSDTQYF.

This clone was found a few times. The gene calls are TRBV18 and TRBJ1-1, with 8 positions matching TRBD1. CDR1 is KGHSH, CDR2 LQKENI, per germline. After removal of 4 bases from V and 11 bases from J, the junction contained 12 bases not matched to a gene. The length of the CDR3 is 14 residues. The CDR3 protein is CASSQLGTGEGAFF. CDR3 in DNA: TGTGCCAGCTCACAGCTTGGGACAGGTGAGGGGGCTTTCTTT.

The V call is TRBV6-1, the J call TRBJ2-7; D is unclear. The CDR3 is 14 amino acids. CDR1 is MNHNS and CDR2 is SASEGT in the germline V gene. V lost 5 bases to trimming and J lost 3 bases, with 14 bases between them. CDR3 sequence: CASSFSHGVYEQYF. As DNA, the CDR3 is TGTGCCAGCAGTTTCAGCCATGGGGTCTACGAGCAGTACTTC.

The chain combines TRBV29-1 with TRBJ1-3; D might be TRBD1 (6 bases). Trimming shortened V by 6 bases and J by 4 bases, and 13 bases separated the two germline ends. CDR3 size: 13 residues. Germline V gene lookup returns CDR1 SQVTM and CDR2 ANQGSEA. The CDR3 reads CSVAQGTGNTIYF. CDR3 nucleotides: TGCAGCGTCGCACAGGGAACAGGAAACACCATATATTTT. Filled out from reference TRBV29-1 and TRBJ1-3, the complete variable domain reads SAVISQKPSRDICQRGTSLTIQCQVDSQVTMMFWYRQQPGQSLTLIATANQGSEATYESGFVIDKFPISRPNLTFSTLTVSNMSPEDSSIYLCSVAQGTGNTIYFGEGSWLTVV.

J is TRBJ2-5 and V is TRBV25-1; 9 nucleotides match TRBD2. Germline V gives CDR1 MGHDK, CDR2 SYGVNS. Germline trimming cut 6 bases from V and 4 bases from J; bases unmatched to any gene: 12. CDR3 length: 16 amino acids. The DNA of the CDR3 is TGTGCCAGCAGAAGCGGTAGCGGGAGTAGAGGAGAGACCCAGTACTTC. Its translation is CASRSGSGSRGETQYF. Full variable domain (remainder filled in from reference TRBV25-1 and TRBJ2-5): EADIYQTPRYLVIGTGKKITLECSQTMGHDKMYWYQQDPGMELHLIHYSYGVNSTEKGDLSSESTVSRIRTEHFPLTLESARPSHTSQYLCASRSGSGSRGETQYFGPGTRLLVL.

The genes are TRBV27 and TRBJ2-7, with unresolved D. The CDR3 covers 13 residues. From germline, CDR1 is MNHEY and CDR2 SMNVEV (reference sequence). Trimming removed 3 bases at V and 2 bases at J, with 8 bases between. This chain's CDR3 is CASSFRGTYEQYF. Here the CDR3 DNA reads TGTGCCAGCAGTTTCCGCGGAACCTACGAGCAGTACTTC.

The chain carries TRBV12-5 and TRBJ1-2; D is unresolved. The CDR3 consists of 13 residues. V lost 5 bases and J lost 8, with 15 bases in between. Germline CDR1 is LGHNT and CDR2 is FRNRAP. CDR3 coding DNA: TGTGCTAGTGGTCCCAACAAGGGCCCGGGCTACACCTTC. Encoded protein: CASGPNKGPGYTF.

The chain carries TRBV4-3 and TRBJ2-2; D is possibly TRBD1 (6 bases). The ends were cut back, 1 base at V and 7 bases at J, with 19 bases in the middle. The germline V gene encodes CDR1 LGHNA and CDR2 YSLEER. The CDR3 length is 17 residues. The CDR3 DNA sequence: TGCGCCAGCAGCCAAGGGCCCGCCTTGGGGGCGAGCGGGGAGCTGTTTTTT. Its translation: CASSQGPALGASGELFF.